Below, 10 T cell receptor beta chains from the same sample are listed, as sequenced in a study of blood T cell repertoires in COVID-19. Generated by immunoSEQ multiplex PCR, the TCRdb table keeps only in-frame clones and is missing some. The sample has around 140,000 clones; roughly 88% are singletons. The sample comprised peripheral blood. These receptor sequences come from a man aged 60 to 75 with active or convalescent COVID-19.

The chain recombines TRBV9 with TRBJ1-6, with D tentatively TRBD1 (6 bases). This CDR3 has 16 residues. V was pared by 0 bases and J by 3 bases, with 10 bases between. Germline V gene data show CDR1 as SGDLS and CDR2 as YYNGEE. In DNA, the CDR3 is TGTGCCAGCAGCGTAGCCACGGGACACTATAATTCACCCCTCCACTTT. Amino acids: CASSVATGHYNSPLHF.

The chain links TRBV19 to TRBJ2-3; maybe TRBD1 (6 bases). This CDR3 comprises 12 residues. V was shortened by 10 bases and J by 6 bases, with 14 bases between the two germline ends. CDR1 is LNHDA, CDR2 SQIVND, per germline (reference sequence). CDR3 sequence (DNA): TGTGCCACCAGGGGCCGTATTGATACGCAGTATTTT. Translation gives CATRGRIDTQYF.

The CDR3 region has the DNA TGTGCCAGCAGTGACTCGACGCGGGAAAAACTGTTTTTT. This encodes CASSDSTREKLFF. The chain carries TRBV25-1 and TRBJ1-4; D is ambiguous. Germline assignment: CDR1 MGHDK and CDR2 SYGVNS. This CDR3 is built from 13 residues. Trimming took 3 bases from V and 8 from J, leaving 10 bases between them. The complete variable domain, with remaining parts taken from reference TRBV25-1 and TRBJ1-4, reads EADIYQTPRYLVIGTGKKITLECSQTMGHDKMYWYQQDPGMELHLIHYSYGVNSTEKGDLSSESTVSRIRTEHFPLTLESARPSHTSQYLCASSDSTREKLFFGSGTQLSVL.

This chain links TRBV9 with TRBJ1-2; TRBD1 matches at 7 bases. This CDR3 spans 14 amino acids. The V segment lost 6 bases and the J segment 4 bases; nucleotides outside the gene matches: 9. Germline-derived CDR1 and CDR2 are SGDLS and YYNGEE. The CDR3 spells CASTLQGFAYGYTF. In DNA form, the CDR3 reads TGTGCCAGCACCCTACAGGGGTTCGCCTATGGCTACACCTTC.

The chain has TRBV2 and TRBJ1-2; a possible D gene is TRBD1 (5 bases). The length of the CDR3 is 14 residues. Trimming stripped 6 bases from V and 1 base from J, with 12 bases between. CDR1 and CDR2 (germline): SNHLY, FYNNEI. CDR3 in amino acids: CASRVDSRNYGYTF. For the CDR3, the DNA is TGTGCCAGCAGGGTCGACAGCCGTAACTATGGCTACACCTTC.

This rearrangement joins TRBV5-1 to TRBJ2-3; TRBD1 agrees at 10 bases. The CDR3 runs to 16 residues. From germline, CDR1 is SGHRS and CDR2 YFSETQ. The trim removed 4 bases at V and 2 bases at J, leaving 7 bases unmatched. The CDR3 loop reads CASSQRGQGPTDTQYF. The CDR3 region has the DNA TGCGCCAGCAGCCAAAGGGGACAGGGGCCCACAGATACGCAGTATTTT.

The chain joins TRBV4-3 to TRBJ1-6; 8 nucleotides align to TRBD1. V was clipped by 1 base and J by 5 bases; unmatched bases: 7. This CDR3 is built from 17 residues. CDR1 is LGHNA, CDR2 YSLEER, per germline. For the CDR3, the DNA is TGCGCCAGCAGCCAAGCGTTTAGACAGGGGCATAATTCACCCCTCCACTTT. Translated, it gives CASSQAFRQGHNSPLHF.

The V and J genes are TRBV7-8 and TRBJ2-2, with 7 positions matching TRBD2. V trimming: 8 bases; J trimming: 8 bases; junction bases outside the gene matches: 8. The germline V gene encodes CDR1 SGHVS and CDR2 FQNEAQ. The CDR3 runs to 13 residues. The CDR3 nucleotides read TGTGCCAGCGGGACTACCCTGATTGGGGAGCTGTTTTTT. Encoded protein: CASGTTLIGELFF.

The V and J genes are TRBV9 and TRBJ2-3, with 9 positions matching TRBD1. The CDR3 runs 16 residues. The ends lost 3 bases at V and 5 bases at J; junction bases unmatched: 10. From germline, CDR1 is SGDLS and CDR2 YYNGEE. The CDR3: CASSDISGTGIDTQYF. The CDR3 region has the DNA TGTGCCAGCAGCGACATTTCCGGGACAGGGATAGATACGCAGTATTTT.

This rearrangement joins TRBV29-1 to TRBJ1-2; possible D gene TRBD1, 6 bases. V was clipped by 6 bases and J by 8 bases, with 10 bases between them. Germline-derived CDR1 and CDR2 are SQVTM and ANQGSEA. CDR3 length: 10 amino acids. The CDR3 sequence: CSVLDSGYTF. CDR3 nucleotide sequence: TGCAGCGTGCTGGACAGCGGCTACACCTTC.